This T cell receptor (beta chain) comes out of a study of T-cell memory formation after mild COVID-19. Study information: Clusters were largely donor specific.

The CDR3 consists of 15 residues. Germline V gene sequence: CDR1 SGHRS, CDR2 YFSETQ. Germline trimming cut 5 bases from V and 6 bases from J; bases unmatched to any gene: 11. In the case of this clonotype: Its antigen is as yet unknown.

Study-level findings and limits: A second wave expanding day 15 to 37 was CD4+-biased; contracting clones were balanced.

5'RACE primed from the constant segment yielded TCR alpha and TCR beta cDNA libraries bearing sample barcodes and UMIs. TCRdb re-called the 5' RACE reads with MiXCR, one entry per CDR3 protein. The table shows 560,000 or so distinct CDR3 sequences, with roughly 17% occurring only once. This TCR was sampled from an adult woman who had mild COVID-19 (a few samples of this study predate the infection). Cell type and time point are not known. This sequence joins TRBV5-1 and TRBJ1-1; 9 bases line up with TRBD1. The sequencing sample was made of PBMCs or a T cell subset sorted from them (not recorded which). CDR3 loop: CASSQSGQGHPEAFF. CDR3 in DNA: TGCGCCAGCAGTCAATCGGGACAGGGTCATCCTGAAGCTTTCTTT.